The clone carrying this T cell receptor beta chain was detected only once. Source study methods: The assay estimated nucleated cells by amplifying reference gene primers. Libraries were prepared by immunoSEQ multiplex PCR; TCRdb keeps only in-frame clonotypes and omits some of them. That table gives V, J and clone size, and the DNA gave D and trimming. The table lists roughly 100,000 clones, 75% to 85% of them singletons. This sample was included in a study of blood T cell repertoires in COVID-19. Study context: Whether acute or convalescent, the COVID-19 samples came from the United States, Italy and Spain. In each case, the material was cDNA or gDNA derived from T cells, B-cell-depleted T cells, or PBMCs.

Seattle's cohort entered during active infection and was followed longitudinally. The sample consisted of peripheral blood. This sequence was found in a man older than 75 with COVID-19, enrolled during active disease.

The CDR3 DNA is TGTGCCAGCAGTGCGCGGGAAGAGACCCAGTACTTC. Its protein product is CASSAREETQYF. The V gene is TRBV2, the J gene TRBJ2-5; weak D call: TRBD2 (5 bases). Trimming stripped 4 bases from V and 3 bases from J, with 6 bases between. The germline CDR1 and CDR2 sequences are SNHLY and FYNNEI. The CDR3 is made up of 12 amino acids.